The 5 T cell receptor beta chains listed next were all sequenced from one sample in a study of cytotoxic CD8 clonotypes in ibrutinib-treated CLL. Assay: immunoSEQ multiplex PCR; the TCRdb copy retains only in-frame clones and omits some. The repertoire includes fewer than 25,000 clones, about 72% of them detected once, and around 28% sits in the top ten. This specimen consisted of PBMCs, obtained after 24 months of ibrutinib treatment. The origin of the receptors is a human donor with chronic lymphocytic leukemia.

This chain's CDR3 is CASSKKAGSTEAFF. The CDR3 DNA is TGTGCCAGCAGCAAAAAGGCAGGGTCCACTGAAGCTTTCTTT. J is TRBJ1-1 and V is TRBV21-1; the D segment call TRBD1 is taken from the table without a DNA check. TRBV21-1 is reported as a pseudogene. The CDR3 covers 14 residues.

V gene TRBV7-9 combines with J gene TRBJ1-1; 9 bases match TRBD1. This CDR3 is built from 15 residues. V lost 5 bases and J lost 5; bases outside the gene matches: 9. Germline V gives CDR1 SEHNR, CDR2 FQNEAQ (reference sequence). The CDR3 sequence: CASSPQQGARTEAFF. The CDR3 DNA reads as TGTGCCAGCAGCCCTCAACAGGGGGCGAGGACTGAAGCTTTCTTT. The full variable domain, with the rest looked up from reference TRBV7-9 and TRBJ1-1, is DTGVSQNPRHKITKRGQNVTFRCDPISEHNRLYWYRQTLGQGPEFLTYFQNEAQLEKSRLLSDRFSAERPKGSFSTLEIQRTEQGDSAMYLCASSPQQGARTEAFFGQGTRLTVV.

This clone has only a few counts. J is TRBJ2-2 and V is TRBV5-1; D is perhaps TRBD1 (6 bases). V lost 5 bases and J 0 bases, leaving 8 bases between the germline ends. The CDR3 contains 14 residues. The germline V gene encodes CDR1 SGHRS and CDR2 YFSETQ. CDR3 DNA sequence: TGCGCCAGCAGTGGGGGCGCGAACACCGGGGAGCTGTTTTTT. This gives the protein CASSGGANTGELFF.

The V and J genes are TRBV7-8 and TRBJ2-5, with D unresolved. TRBJ2-7 matches the DNA end more closely, so the J call is doubtful. This CDR3 is built from 11 residues. Germline V gives CDR1 SGHVS, CDR2 FQNEAQ. CDR3 nucleotide sequence: TGTGCCAGCAGCCAGGTCGACGAGCAGTACTTC. Encoded protein: CASSQVDEQYF.

The chain recombines TRBV11-2 with TRBJ1-2, with 8 positions matching TRBD1. CDR1 and CDR2 from the germline V gene are SGHAT and FQNNGV. V lost 5 bases, J lost 3 bases, and 8 bases stayed unmatched. The CDR3 loop spans 15 amino acids. CDR3 nucleotides: TGTGCCAGCAGCGCGGTCAGGGGGCGCGACTATGGCTACACCTTC. Translating it yields CASSAVRGRDYGYTF.